The 22 T cell receptor beta chains below were found in one sample sequenced in a study of neoadjuvant anti-PD-1 for oral cavity cancer. Some clones are missing from TCRdb's copy, which holds only in-frame ones; the method was immunoSEQ multiplex PCR. The sample shows 7,200 or so clones, around 82% of them seen only once. The sample here was PBMCs, taken before nivolumab (anti-PD-1) treatment. The source is a person between 35 and 79 years old with oral cavity squamous cell carcinoma.

The chain carries TRBV7-9 and TRBJ2-1; possibly TRBD2 for D (5 bases). The CDR3 is 15 amino acids. V shed 6 bases and J shed 0 bases, with 12 bases lying between them. The germline V gene encodes CDR1 SEHNR and CDR2 FQNEAQ (reference sequence). The CDR3 sequence is CASRKLVVSYNEQFF. The CDR3 bases are TGTGCCAGCAGGAAACTAGTGGTCTCCTACAATGAGCAGTTCTTC. Full variable domain (rest looked up from reference TRBV7-9 and TRBJ2-1): DTGVSQNPRHKITKRGQNVTFRCDPISEHNRLYWYRQTLGQGPEFLTYFQNEAQLEKSRLLSDRFSAERPKGSFSTLEIQRTEQGDSAMYLCASRKLVVSYNEQFFGPGTRLTVL.

The chain joins TRBV19 to TRBJ1-2, with 9 bases matching TRBD1. This CDR3 region has 17 residues. Germline values: CDR1 LNHDA, CDR2 SQIVND (reference sequence). Trimming removed 7 bases from V and 0 bases from J; junction bases left unmatched: 12. The CDR3: CASIDPARDRANYGYTF. The CDR3 region has the DNA TGTGCCAGTATTGACCCCGCCCGGGACAGGGCTAACTATGGCTACACCTTC.

The chain uses TRBV2 and TRBJ2-7; 10 bases align to TRBD1. This CDR3 contains 15 residues. With V trimmed by 11 bases and J by 0 bases, 10 bases remained unmatched. Germline assignment: CDR1 SNHLY and CDR2 FYNNEI. The CDR3 here is CAGGPGQGYSYEQYF. The CDR3, as DNA: TGTGCCGGAGGACCGGGACAGGGGTACTCCTACGAGCAGTACTTC. Variable domain in full (rest from reference TRBV2 and TRBJ2-7): EPEVTQTPSHQVTQMGQEVILRCVPISNHLYFYWYRQILGQKVEFLVSFYNNEISEKSEIFDDQFSVERPDGSNFTLKIRSTKLEDSAMYFCAGGPGQGYSYEQYFGPGTRLTVT.

The chain recombines TRBV11-2 with TRBJ2-3; D might be TRBD1 or TRBD2, each matching 6 bases. Germline CDR1 SGHAT, CDR2 FQNNGV. With 1 base removed from V and 4 bases from J, the gap between germline ends came to 9 bases. There are 14 residues in the CDR3. In DNA, the CDR3 is TGTGCCAGCAGCTTAGTCGGGGGCGCAGATACGCAGTATTTT. It codes for CASSLVGGADTQYF.

The V and J genes are TRBV7-9 and TRBJ2-3, with 9 bases that match TRBD2. From germline, CDR1 is SEHNR and CDR2 FQNEAQ (reference sequence). With 4 bases clipped from V and 1 base from J, the junction kept 9 bases outside the gene matches. The CDR3 loop spans 17 amino acids. This CDR3 is CASSSQVERGGTDTQYF. The CDR3 nucleotides read TGTGCCAGCAGCTCCCAGGTGGAGCGGGGGGGCACAGATACGCAGTATTTT.

The rearrangement links TRBV5-1 to TRBJ1-4, with 9 bases identical to TRBD1. The length of the CDR3 is 15 residues. The V segment lost 0 bases and the J segment 7 bases; nucleotides outside the gene matches: 4. CDR1 SGHRS and CDR2 YFSETQ come from the germline V gene. The CDR3 coding sequence is TGCGCCAGCAGCTTGGGGACAGGGGTCGGTGAAAAACTGTTTTTT. Protein product: CASSLGTGVGEKLFF.

The genes are TRBV30 and TRBJ1-6; no firm D call. V lost 1 base to trimming and J lost 8 bases, with 6 bases between them. CDR1 is GTSNPN and CDR2 is SVGIG in the germline V gene (reference sequence). The CDR3 loop spans 12 amino acids. The CDR3 coding sequence is TGTGCCTGGAGTGGTAACTATTCACCCCTCCACTTT. The encoded protein is CAWSGNYSPLHF.

CDR3 DNA: TGTGCCAGCAGCTTAGCCCGAACCGGGACCGCAAACAATCAGCCCCAGCATTTT. This translates into CASSLARTGTANNQPQHF. The chain recombines TRBV7-8 with TRBJ1-5; maybe TRBD1 (5 bases). V lost 0 bases and J 3 bases, leaving 18 bases between the germline ends. The CDR3 runs 18 residues. CDR1 SGHVS and CDR2 FQNEAQ come from the germline V gene. Together with reference TRBV7-8 and TRBJ1-5, the CDR3 gives the full variable domain: GAGVSQSPRYKVAKRGQDVALRCDPISGHVSLFWYQQALGQGPEFLTYFQNEAQLDKSGLPSDRFFAERPEGSVSTLKIQRTQQEDSAVYLCASSLARTGTANNQPQHFGDGTRLSIL.

The rearrangement links TRBV5-6 to TRBJ1-2, with D unresolved. The V end lost 0 bases, the J end lost 0 bases, and 18 bases lay between the germline ends. The CDR3 is made up of 18 amino acids. In germline, CDR1 is SGHDT, CDR2 YYEEEE. The CDR3 region has the DNA TGTGCCAGCAGCTTGGCCGGAACAGAGTCAAATCCTAACTATGGCTACACCTTC. It yields the protein CASSLAGTESNPNYGYTF.

This sequence joins TRBV29-1 and TRBJ1-1; the D gene is possibly TRBD1 (5 bases). V was trimmed by 5 bases and J by 3 bases, leaving 13 bases between them. Germline-derived CDR1 and CDR2 are SQVTM and ANQGSEA. This CDR3 contains 13 residues. CDR3: CSVSRGRDTEAFF. DNA for the CDR3: TGCAGCGTTTCAAGGGGCAGGGACACTGAAGCTTTCTTT.

V usage is TRBV7-8 and J usage is TRBJ1-2; TRBD1 aligns across 7 bases. CDR3 length: 15 residues. Losses at the gene ends were 5 bases for V and 0 bases for J; bases not matched to a gene: 6. In germline, CDR1 is SGHVS, CDR2 FQNEAQ. The CDR3 DNA reads as TGTGCCAGCAGCCCCGAGGGGGCATCTAACTATGGCTACACCTTC. The encoded protein is CASSPEGASNYGYTF.

This chain links TRBV7-8 with TRBJ1-6; D ambiguous. V shed 1 base and J shed 0 bases, with 7 bases lying between them. In germline, CDR1 is SGHVS, CDR2 FQNEAQ. CDR3 size: 16 residues. The CDR3 nucleotides read TGTGCCAGCAGCTTAGTGGGGAGCTCCTATAATTCACCCCTCCACTTT. This sequence encodes CASSLVGSSYNSPLHF.

This sequence joins TRBV9 and TRBJ1-5; perhaps TRBD1 as D (5 bases). This CDR3 spans 14 amino acids. V lost 3 bases to trimming and J lost 7 bases, with 14 bases between them. In germline, CDR1 is SGDLS, CDR2 YYNGEE. The CDR3: CASSEDSGWQPQHF. DNA for the CDR3: TGTGCCAGCAGCGAAGACAGTGGTTGGCAGCCCCAGCATTTT.

V gene TRBV28 combines with J gene TRBJ2-5; the D is unclear. Germline V gene data show CDR1 as MDHEN and CDR2 as SYDVKM. V lost 7 bases, J lost 2 bases, and 5 bases lay in between. This CDR3 is built from 11 residues. The CDR3 region has the DNA TGTGCCAGCATAGGACAAGAGACCCAGTACTTC. Residues: CASIGQETQYF.

This chain links TRBV11-3 with TRBJ2-1; D ambiguous. Trimming cost V 5 bases and J 8 bases, with 13 bases left between them. CDR3 length equals 13 residues. The germline CDR1 and CDR2 sequences are SGHNT and YENEEA. The CDR3 sequence: CASSRRGPDEQFF. Here the CDR3 DNA reads TGTGCCAGCAGCCGACGTGGCCCGGATGAGCAGTTCTTC.

This chain uses TRBV7-9 with TRBJ2-2, with TRBD2 as a possible D gene (6 bases). The germline V and J ends were trimmed by 5 bases and 3 bases, with 10 bases remaining between them. The CDR3 is made up of 14 amino acids. Germline lookup yields CDR1 SEHNR and CDR2 FQNEAQ (reference sequence). CDR3 residues: CASSPGLYTGELFF. For the CDR3, the DNA is TGTGCCAGCAGCCCGGGACTGTACACCGGGGAGCTGTTTTTT.

This chain connects TRBV28 to TRBJ1-1; D is undetermined. V was pared by 8 bases and J by 1 base, with 8 bases between. The CDR3 loop spans 12 amino acids. Germline V gives CDR1 MDHEN, CDR2 SYDVKM. In DNA form, the CDR3 reads TGTGCCAGCGTTGCGGGGAACACTGAAGCTTTCTTT. This encodes CASVAGNTEAFF.

The rearrangement uses TRBV18 and TRBJ1-2, with 9 bases matching TRBD1. In germline, CDR1 is KGHSH, CDR2 LQKENI. With 2 bases clipped from V and 8 bases from J, the junction kept 3 bases outside the gene matches. CDR3 length equals 13 residues. The CDR3 bases are TGTGCCAGCTCACCAGGGACAGGGAGCGGCTACACCTTC. This gives the protein CASSPGTGSGYTF.

This clone has only a few counts. The V gene is TRBV4-1, the J gene TRBJ1-1, with D maybe TRBD1 (5 bases). Germline CDR1 reads MGHRA; CDR2 reads YSYEKL. The CDR3 runs 17 residues. V dropped 4 bases and J dropped 4 bases, with 22 bases sitting between them. CDR3 protein: CASSRVPRGGALTEAFF. The CDR3 DNA follows: TGCGCCAGCAGCCGCGTCCCTCGAGGAGGGGCGCTCACTGAAGCTTTCTTT.

The genes are TRBV10-3 and TRBJ1-2; possible D gene TRBD1, 6 bases. The CDR3 runs 19 residues. Trimming stripped 4 bases from V and 5 bases from J, with 29 bases between. Germline V gene lookup returns CDR1 ENHRY and CDR2 SYGVKD. The CDR3 spells CAISGLQGWGSKNNYGYTF. CDR3 DNA: TGTGCCATCAGTGGACTACAGGGATGGGGCTCAAAAAATAATTATGGCTACACCTTC.

This chain links TRBV2 with TRBJ1-1; the D is unclear. The CDR3 sequence is 13 residues long. Germline V lookup: CDR1 SNHLY, CDR2 FYNNEI. Between the trimmed V and J ends, which lost 5 bases and 2 bases, there was a span of 9 bases. The CDR3: CASSSDLNTEAFF. CDR3 nucleotides: TGTGCCAGCAGTTCGGACCTAAACACTGAAGCTTTCTTT.

V usage is TRBV2 and J usage is TRBJ2-7, with 10 bases matching TRBD1. Germline values: CDR1 SNHLY, CDR2 FYNNEI. The CDR3 contains 14 residues. V trimming: 5 bases; J trimming: 4 bases; junction bases outside the gene matches: 5. The DNA for the CDR3 is TGTGCCAGCAGTCGACAGGGGGCTTTATACGAGCAGTACTTC. Amino acid sequence: CASSRQGALYEQYF. The entire variable domain, with the rest obtained from reference TRBV2 and TRBJ2-7, is as follows: EPEVTQTPSHQVTQMGQEVILRCVPISNHLYFYWYRQILGQKVEFLVSFYNNEISEKSEIFDDQFSVERPDGSNFTLKIRSTKLEDSAMYFCASSRQGALYEQYFGPGTRLTVT.